The 5 T cell receptor beta chains listed next were all sequenced from one sample in a study of T cells in Graves' hyperthyroidism and ophthalmopathy. It was RNA transcripts that yielded the amplified TCR beta CDR3 regions. In the first-round RT-PCR of the TCR CDR3, the HTBI primer set was used. TCRdb analysed the multiplex PCR reads with MiXCR anew, one entry per CDR3 protein. The sample includes hundreds of thousands of distinct CDR3 sequences, approximately 15% of them seen just once. The sample was blood. These receptors came from a woman in her forties with Graves' ophthalmopathy.

In this sample, this clonotype turned up a few times. V is TRBV19 and J is TRBJ2-6; possibly TRBD1 for D (5 bases). V dropped 7 bases and J dropped 2 bases, with 15 bases sitting between them. The CDR3 contains 16 residues. Germline V CDR1 and CDR2: LNHDA, SQIVND (reference sequence). As DNA, the CDR3 is TGTGCCAGTAATCTCGACAGCATTACTGGGGCCAACGTCCTGACTTTC. Amino acids: CASNLDSITGANVLTF.

The rearrangement links TRBV3-1 to TRBJ1-3; D is undetermined. Germline CDR1 LGHDT, CDR2 YNNKEL (reference sequence). This CDR3 comprises 13 residues. Trimming shortened V by 0 bases and J by 4 bases, and 4 bases separated the two germline ends. The CDR3: CASSQEGGNTIYF. CDR3 nucleotides: TGTGCCAGCAGCCAAGAAGGGGGAAACACCATATATTTT.

This clonotype was counted many times. The rearrangement joins TRBV20-1 to TRBJ1-1, with D tentatively TRBD1 (5 bases). Germline V gene data show CDR1 as DFQATT and CDR2 as SNEGSKA (reference sequence). This CDR3 is 13 amino acids long. V dropped 6 bases and J dropped 0 bases, with 11 bases sitting between them. The CDR3: CSARGGMNTEAFF. The CDR3 bases are TGCAGTGCCCGCGGGGGTATGAACACTGAAGCTTTCTTT.

The table lists this clonotype with many counts. This CDR3 is CATDTGQGVWNQPQHF. CDR3 sequence (DNA): TGTGCCACCGATACGGGACAGGGAGTGTGGAATCAGCCCCAGCATTTT. V and J are TRBV24-1 and TRBJ1-5, with 9 bases matching TRBD1. V lost 9 bases and J lost 4; bases outside the gene matches: 12. CDR1 is KGHDR and CDR2 is SFDVKD in the germline V gene. The CDR3 is 16 residues long.

This clonotype was counted ten times or more. This chain links TRBV6-5 with TRBJ2-7; 12 bases align to TRBD1. CDR3 length: 14 residues. Trimming took 4 bases from V and 6 from J; bases not matched to a gene: 4. Germline CDR1 is MNHEY and CDR2 is SVGAGI. The CDR3 DNA is TGTGCCAGCAGTTGTGGGACAGGGGGCTGCGAGCAGTACTTC. Protein: CASSCGTGGCEQYF.